A single sample is the source of the 18 T cell receptor beta chains below, sequenced in a study of cytomegalovirus exposure and HLA in healthy donors. TCRdb's table, derived via immunoSEQ multiplex PCR, lists solely in-frame clones and lacks some. The data contain around 250,000 clones, around 91% of them seen just once; the ten biggest clones take up under 4%. The sequenced material came from PBMCs. These receptors were obtained from a woman in her 30s in good health and CMV-seronegative.

J is TRBJ2-5 and V is TRBV9; 7 positions agree with TRBD1. The CDR3 sequence is 14 residues long. With V trimmed by 0 bases and J by 4 bases, 3 bases remained unmatched. Germline lookup yields CDR1 SGDLS and CDR2 YYNGEE. Written as DNA, the CDR3 is TGTGCCAGCAGCGTAGGGGCAGGGGGAGAGACCCAGTACTTC. Amino acid sequence: CASSVGAGGETQYF. The entire variable domain, with the rest obtained from reference TRBV9 and TRBJ2-5, is as follows: DSGVTQTPKHLITATGQRVTLRCSPRSGDLSVYWYQQSLDQGLQFLIQYYNGEERAKGNILERFSAQQFPDLHSELNLSSLELGDSALYFCASSVGAGGETQYFGPGTRLLVL.

The rearrangement links TRBV23-1 to TRBJ2-7; 10 bases map to TRBD2. TRBV23-1 carries the ORF label, with uncertain function. The CDR3 covers 14 residues. J gave up 3 bases and V 4 bases, and 3 bases lay outside the gene matches. CDR3 sequence: CASSLASGSYEQYF. For the CDR3, the DNA is TGCGCCAGCAGTCTCGCTAGCGGGAGCTACGAGCAGTACTTC.

The chain joins TRBV27 to TRBJ2-7; TRBD1 or TRBD2 may be the D gene (5 bases each). Trimming left V 8 bases short and J 2 bases short, with 16 bases between. The CDR3 is made up of 14 amino acids. Germline CDR1 is MNHEY and CDR2 is SMNVEV (reference sequence). The CDR3 bases are TGTGCCAGCGCCGAGGGGTACAGAGCCTACGAGCAGTACTTC. Protein sequence: CASAEGYRAYEQYF.

This chain joins TRBV7-3 and TRBJ2-2; 13 bases are shared with TRBD2. This CDR3 has 17 amino acids. J was trimmed by 6 bases and V by 5 bases; bases with no gene match: 9. The germline gives CDR1 SGHTA, CDR2 FQGTGA. CDR3 in DNA: TGTGCCAGCAGCCGCGACGGACTAGCGGGAGTCGCCGGGGAGCTGTTTTTT. It encodes CASSRDGLAGVAGELFF.

The chain links TRBV5-4 to TRBJ1-2, with a weak D call TRBD1 (6 bases). The CDR3 totals 12 residues. Germline V gene data show CDR1 as SGHNT and CDR2 as YYREEE (reference sequence). Trimming removed 4 bases at V and 3 bases at J, with 7 bases between. The CDR3 sequence: CASSPGDYGYTF. The CDR3 nucleotides read TGTGCCAGCAGCCCAGGGGACTATGGCTACACCTTC. Complete variable domain (other parts from reference TRBV5-4 and TRBJ1-2): ETGVTQSPTHLIKTRGQQVTLRCSSQSGHNTVSWYQQALGQGPQFIFQYYREEENGRGNFPPRFSGLQFPNYSSELNVNALELDDSALYLCASSPGDYGYTFGSGTRLTVV.

The rearrangement links TRBV27 to TRBJ2-3; D gene ambiguous. The germline gives CDR1 MNHEY, CDR2 SMNVEV (reference sequence). The CDR3 has 16 amino acids. V lost 8 bases and J 0 bases, leaving 18 bases between the germline ends. CDR3 protein: CASGFEPPFSTDTQYF. In DNA, the CDR3 is TGTGCCAGCGGCTTCGAGCCTCCATTTAGCACAGATACGCAGTATTTT.

J is TRBJ2-5 and V is TRBV28; 10 nucleotides line up with TRBD2. V shed 4 bases and J 5 bases; nucleotides not matched to a gene: 13. CDR3 size: 17 residues. The germline V gene has CDR1 MDHEN and CDR2 SYDVKM. Here the CDR3 reads CASSSINLAGVAETQYF. DNA for the CDR3: TGTGCCAGCAGTTCTATAAACCTAGCGGGAGTTGCGGAGACCCAGTACTTC.

The V and J genes are TRBV7-6 and TRBJ2-3, with D uncertain. Trimming cost V 0 bases and J 0 bases, with 7 bases left between them. The germline gives CDR1 SGHVS, CDR2 FNYEAQ. The CDR3 runs to 15 residues. For the CDR3, the DNA is TGTGCCAGCAGCTTAGCAGGTCCTAGCACAGATACGCAGTATTTT. Translating gives CASSLAGPSTDTQYF.

The V call is TRBV27, the J call TRBJ2-5, with 11 bases that match TRBD2. In germline, CDR1 is MNHEY, CDR2 SMNVEV (reference sequence). The CDR3 has 13 residues. The V and J ends lost 10 bases and 2 bases, in that order; junction bases with no gene match: 3. CDR3 amino acids: CATRLAGQETQYF. DNA for the CDR3: TGTGCCACCCGACTAGCGGGACAAGAGACCCAGTACTTC.

The chain is built from TRBV7-7 and TRBJ2-1; D call uncertain. V dropped 2 bases and J dropped 0 bases, with 8 bases sitting between them. This CDR3 spans 15 amino acids. The germline V gene encodes CDR1 SSHAT and CDR2 FNYEAQ (reference sequence). The CDR3, as DNA: TGTGCCAGCAGCTTATCCCTAAGCTCCTACAATGAGCAGTTCTTC. This sequence encodes CASSLSLSSYNEQFF.

The chain is built from TRBV25-1 and TRBJ1-4; 12 bases map to TRBD1. Unmatched junction bases numbered 5, after V lost 3 bases and J lost 6 bases. The CDR3 sequence is 16 residues long. Germline assignment: CDR1 MGHDK and CDR2 SYGVNS. The CDR3 is CASSEGQGAIDEKLFF. CDR3 DNA: TGTGCCAGCAGTGAGGGACAGGGGGCCATCGATGAAAAACTGTTTTTT. Variable domain in full (rest from reference TRBV25-1 and TRBJ1-4): EADIYQTPRYLVIGTGKKITLECSQTMGHDKMYWYQQDPGMELHLIHYSYGVNSTEKGDLSSESTVSRIRTEHFPLTLESARPSHTSQYLCASSEGQGAIDEKLFFGSGTQLSVL.

The V gene is TRBV5-6, the J gene TRBJ2-5; 7 bases align to TRBD1. The CDR3 extends over 13 amino acids. The ends lost 5 bases at V and 7 bases at J; junction bases unmatched: 8. Germline assignment: CDR1 SGHDT and CDR2 YYEEEE. The CDR3 region is CASSFTGDGTQYF. CDR3 coding DNA: TGTGCCAGCAGTTTTACAGGGGATGGGACCCAGTACTTC.

The chain is built from TRBV5-4 and TRBJ2-5; TRBD2 aligns across 13 bases. The V gene's germline CDR1 is SGHNT and CDR2 YYREEE (reference sequence). The ends lost 4 bases at V and 7 bases at J; junction bases unmatched: 10. This CDR3 has 16 amino acids. CDR3 sequence: CASSPWTSGSSGTQYF. The DNA of the CDR3 is TGTGCCAGCAGCCCCTGGACTAGCGGGAGTTCGGGGACCCAGTACTTC.

The chain links TRBV9 to TRBJ2-3; D gene ambiguous. The V end lost 0 bases, the J end lost 0 bases, and 11 bases lay between the germline ends. Germline V gene sequence: CDR1 SGDLS, CDR2 YYNGEE. The CDR3 extends over 16 amino acids. The CDR3 nucleotides read TGTGCCAGCAGCGTAGACTGGCGGACGAGCACAGATACGCAGTATTTT. It specifies CASSVDWRTSTDTQYF.

CDR3 amino acids: CASSIGASARYSYEQYF. The CDR3 nucleotides read TGTGCCAGTAGTATAGGGGCTAGCGCCCGTTACTCTTACGAGCAGTACTTC. The V and J genes are TRBV19 and TRBJ2-7; TRBD2 might be the D (6 bases). The germline V gene has CDR1 LNHDA and CDR2 SQIVND (reference sequence). The V gene lost 1 base and the J gene lost 4 bases, with 20 bases spanning the gap. The CDR3 extends over 17 amino acids.

This clone was recorded a few times. The chain carries TRBV4-3 and TRBJ2-3; TRBD2 aligns across 8 bases. The germline gives CDR1 LGHNA, CDR2 YSLEER. V gave up 0 bases and J gave up 3 bases; unmatched junction bases: 17. This CDR3 is built from 20 residues. For the CDR3, the DNA is TGCGCCAGCAGCCAAGATAGGGAAGCGGGAGTAAAGTTTTGGACAGATACGCAGTATTTT. The encoded protein is CASSQDREAGVKFWTDTQYF.

This clone was seen more than once but under ten times. The rearrangement links TRBV10-2 to TRBJ2-7, with 9 bases identical to TRBD1. The trim removed 6 bases at V and 4 bases at J, leaving 4 bases unmatched. Germline V CDR1 and CDR2: WSHSY, SAAADI. CDR3 length: 13 amino acids. The CDR3 region is CASSPGTGYEQYF. The CDR3 DNA reads TGCGCCAGCAGCCCCGGGACAGGGTACGAGCAGTACTTC.

V usage is TRBV19 and J usage is TRBJ2-5; D is perhaps TRBD1 or TRBD2 (5 bases each). V was pared by 7 bases and J by 4 bases, with 16 bases between. The germline V gene has CDR1 LNHDA and CDR2 SQIVND (reference sequence). The CDR3 contains 14 residues. In DNA, the CDR3 is TGTGCCAGTACCACCCCCGGGGCTGGAGAGACCCAGTACTTC. Its translation is CASTTPGAGETQYF. Combining the CDR3 with reference TRBV19 and TRBJ2-5 gives the whole variable domain DGGITQSPKYLFRKEGQNVTLSCEQNLNHDAMYWYRQDPGQGLRLIYYSQIVNDFQKGDIAEGYSVSREKKESFPLTVTSAQKNPTAFYLCASTTPGAGETQYFGPGTRLLVL.